The source of this T cell receptor (beta chain) is a study of T-cell reconstitution after alpha-beta-depleted transplantation in children. Unique molecular identifiers were built into the TCRbeta library. TCRdb called the PCR reads again in MiXCR, with one record for every CDR3 protein. The table lists approximately 420,000 distinct CDR3 sequences, under 13% of them singletons, with about 5% in the top ten. A few counts support this clonotype. The CDR3 totals 13 residues. The V gene end was trimmed by 9 bases and the J gene end by 5 bases; junction bases not matched to a gene: 8. Germline lookup yields CDR1 SEHNR and CDR2 FQNEAQ (reference sequence).

The sample was PBMCs from the stem cell graft donor, taken from the stem cell graft. The source of this sequence is a human donor who donated a stem cell graft to a child with acute myeloid leukemia. This rearrangement joins TRBV7-9 to TRBJ2-7; 9 bases map to TRBD1. The CDR3 DNA is TGTGCCAGTGGGGGACAGGGTAGCGACGAGCAGTACTTC. Translating it yields CASGGQGSDEQYF.